These 20 T cell receptor beta chains share one sample of origin, sequenced in a study of cytomegalovirus exposure and HLA in healthy donors. The PCR contained 60 Vbeta and 13 Jbeta primers. Assay: immunoSEQ multiplex PCR; the TCRdb copy retains only in-frame clones and omits some. The sample shows some 110,000 clones, over 60% of them seen only once. Sample: PBMCs. The receptor source for this set is a woman aged 40 to 50 in good health and CMV-seropositive.

The V and J genes are TRBV5-1 and TRBJ2-3; TRBD1 is a possible D gene (7 bases). V gave up 0 bases and J gave up 3 bases, with 17 bases separating them. CDR1 and CDR2 from the germline V gene are SGHRS and YFSETQ. The CDR3 runs to 17 residues. The CDR3 is CASSLGAGGPPTDTQYF. The CDR3 nucleotides read TGCGCCAGCAGCTTGGGAGCAGGGGGGCCACCTACAGATACGCAGTATTTT.

This clone was seen once. This chain connects TRBV28 to TRBJ1-5, with D possibly TRBD1 on 5 matching bases. Germline V gives CDR1 MDHEN, CDR2 SYDVKM. Trimming left V 7 bases short and J 4 bases short, with 14 bases between. This CDR3 is built from 14 residues. The CDR3 sequence: CASTTGAVNQPQHF. In nucleotides, the CDR3 is TGTGCCAGCACCACTGGGGCAGTTAATCAGCCCCAGCATTTT.

This clone was seen a handful of times. This chain links TRBV7-6 with TRBJ2-7; 7 bases are a match to TRBD1. CDR1 SGHVS and CDR2 FNYEAQ come from the germline V gene. The CDR3 spans 13 residues. Trimming cost V 1 base and J 6 bases; bases outside gene matches: 3. This chain's CDR3 is CASSLEGGGEQYF. CDR3 sequence (DNA): TGTGCCAGCAGCTTAGAAGGGGGCGGCGAGCAGTACTTC.

This chain connects TRBV29-1 to TRBJ2-1, with TRBD1 matching 10 bases. CDR1 and CDR2 from the germline V gene are SQVTM and ANQGSEA. The CDR3 has 14 amino acids. In DNA form, the CDR3 reads TGCAGTGCGGCCGGGACAGGGGTCTACAATGAGCAGTTCTTC. Protein: CSAAGTGVYNEQFF.

The J gene is TRBJ2-6, the V gene TRBV5-4, with TRBD1 identical over 9 bases. Looked up from germline, CDR1 is SGHNT and CDR2 is YYREEE (reference sequence). The J segment lost 2 bases and the V segment lost 7 bases, leaving 4 bases of the junction unmatched. This CDR3 comprises 15 residues. The CDR3: CASGDRDPGANVLTF. The CDR3 DNA follows: TGTGCCAGCGGGGACAGGGATCCTGGGGCCAACGTCCTGACTTTC.

DNA for the CDR3: TGTGCCATCAGTATTTCCGACTTGCCCCACGAGCAGTACTTC. Translating it yields CAISISDLPHEQYF. The chain joins TRBV10-3 to TRBJ2-7, with D unresolved. Germline values: CDR1 ENHRY, CDR2 SYGVKD. This CDR3 spans 14 amino acids. V was shortened by 5 bases and J by 5 bases, with 16 bases between the two germline ends.

V is TRBV6-1 and J is TRBJ2-5; no definite D call. The CDR3 sequence is 13 residues long. Trimming stripped 6 bases from V and 5 bases from J, with 13 bases between. Germline V gene data show CDR1 as MNHNS and CDR2 as SASEGT. This chain's CDR3 is CASSETFRETQYF. The CDR3 DNA reads TGTGCCAGCAGCGAGACTTTTCGGGAGACCCAGTACTTC.

The genes are TRBV28 and TRBJ1-5; 11 bases map to TRBD1. The trim removed 2 bases at V and 3 bases at J, leaving 3 bases unmatched. This CDR3 is built from 16 residues. Per germline, CDR1 MDHEN and CDR2 SYDVKM. CDR3 bases: TGTGCCAGCAGTTTACGGACAGGGGGCGTCAATCAGCCCCAGCATTTT. Its translation is CASSLRTGGVNQPQHF.

The chain couples TRBV5-1 to TRBJ2-1; no firm D call. The V gene's germline CDR1 is SGHRS and CDR2 YFSETQ. Trimming shortened V by 0 bases and J by 6 bases, and 10 bases separated the two germline ends. This CDR3 has 14 amino acids. The CDR3 nucleotides are TGCGCCAGCAGCTTGGAAGGATACAGCAATGAGCAGTTCTTC. Translated: CASSLEGYSNEQFF.

This clone was found a few times. This sequence joins TRBV7-8 and TRBJ2-7, with a possible D match to TRBD2 (5 bases). Germline V gene sequence: CDR1 SGHVS, CDR2 FQNEAQ. Between the trimmed V and J ends, which lost 5 bases and 5 bases, there was a span of 13 bases. CDR3 length: 13 amino acids. The CDR3 loop is CASSPPRGDEQYF. The CDR3 nucleotides are TGTGCCAGCAGCCCTCCTCGGGGTGACGAGCAGTACTTC.

The chain links TRBV16 to TRBJ1-5; 11 positions agree with TRBD1. The V gene end was trimmed by 5 bases and the J gene end by 3 bases; junction bases not matched to a gene: 6. Germline CDR1 and CDR2: KGHSY and FQNENV. The CDR3 consists of 16 residues. The DNA for the CDR3 is TGTGCCAGCAGCGGGACAGGGGGGTCCTTCAATCAGCCCCAGCATTTT. This gives the protein CASSGTGGSFNQPQHF.

This clone was observed once. This rearrangement joins TRBV12-5 to TRBJ1-4, with 7 bases lining up with TRBD1. The CDR3 is 19 residues long. Germline lookup yields CDR1 LGHNT and CDR2 FRNRAP. V lost 1 base, J lost 8 bases, and 19 bases stayed unmatched. The CDR3 sequence: CASGLDNFFPGQQKEKLFF. CDR3 coding DNA: TGTGCTAGTGGTTTGGATAACTTCTTTCCGGGACAGCAGAAGGAAAAACTGTTTTTT.

The J gene is TRBJ2-5, the V gene TRBV6-1, with a weak D call TRBD1 (5 bases). The DNA end is more similar to TRBJ2-7, so the J call may be wrong. The CDR3 has 14 residues. CDR1 is MNHNS and CDR2 is SASEGT in the germline V gene. CDR3 bases: TGTGCCAGCAGTCCCCTCAGGGCTGGGTACGAGCAGTACTTC. It translates to CASSPLRAGYEQYF.

The sample holds a few counts of this clone. J is TRBJ2-5 and V is TRBV11-2; TRBD2 matches at 8 bases. Germline loops: CDR1 SGHAT, CDR2 FQNNGV. This CDR3 is 14 amino acids long. V was pared by 4 bases and J by 6 bases, with 7 bases of the junction left unmatched. For the CDR3, the DNA is TGTGCCAGCAGCTCGGGGAGCGGGAGAAAGACCCAGTACTTC. Translated: CASSSGSGRKTQYF.

This clone has only one observation. This rearrangement joins TRBV6-1 to TRBJ2-7; the D gene is possibly TRBD2 (5 bases). CDR3 length equals 15 residues. V shed 6 bases and J shed 5 bases, with 20 bases lying between them. From germline, CDR1 is MNHNS and CDR2 SASEGT. The DNA of the CDR3 is TGTGCCAGCAGCCTCTCGGGATTTCCGGCCGACGAGCAGTACTTC. Translation: CASSLSGFPADEQYF.

In this sample, this clone turned up once. The V call is TRBV6-7, the J call TRBJ2-3; TRBD2 matches at 7 bases. TRBV6-7 is marked as an open reading frame, function uncertain. The trim removed 9 bases at V and 2 bases at J, leaving 5 bases unmatched. This CDR3 spans 13 amino acids. CDR3: CARSGATTDTQYF. CDR3 DNA: TGTGCCAGGAGCGGGGCTACCACAGATACGCAGTATTTT.

This clone was detected only a few times. V and J are TRBV11-2 and TRBJ2-4, with 10 bases matching TRBD2. Trimming took 5 bases from V and 6 from J; bases not matched to a gene: 1. The CDR3 contains 13 residues. Per the germline V gene, CDR1 is SGHAT and CDR2 is FQNNGV. The CDR3 here is CASSRTSGNIQYF. CDR3 bases: TGTGCCAGCAGCAGGACTAGCGGAAACATTCAGTACTTC. Variable domain in full (rest from reference TRBV11-2 and TRBJ2-4): EAGVAQSPRYKIIEKRQSVAFWCNPISGHATLYWYQQILGQGPKLLIQFQNNGVVDDSQLPKDRFSAERLKGVDSTLKIQPAKLEDSAVYLCASSRTSGNIQYFGAGTRLSVL.

This clone was counted between two and nine times. V usage is TRBV7-3 and J usage is TRBJ1-3; D not certain. The V end lost 0 bases, the J end lost 3 bases, and 6 bases lay between the germline ends. The CDR3 is 14 residues long. Germline CDR1 SGHTA, CDR2 FQGTGA. The CDR3 DNA follows: TGTGCCAGCAGCTTAACCCCCAGTGGAAACACCATATATTTT. It is translated as CASSLTPSGNTIYF. The variable domain in full, completed from reference TRBV7-3 and TRBJ1-3, reads GAGVSQTPSNKVTEKGKYVELRCDPISGHTALYWYRQSLGQGPEFLIYFQGTGAADDSGLPNDRFFAVRPEGSVSTLKIQRTERGDSAVYLCASSLTPSGNTIYFGEGSWLTVV.

The J gene is TRBJ1-1, the V gene TRBV7-9; TRBD1 might be the D (6 bases). The CDR3 covers 13 residues. The germline gives CDR1 SEHNR, CDR2 FQNEAQ (reference sequence). V was shortened by 3 bases and J by 1 base, with 6 bases between the two germline ends. DNA for the CDR3: TGTGCCAGCAGCTTGGGGGCGAACACTGAAGCTTTCTTT. Translating gives CASSLGANTEAFF.

V usage is TRBV7-9 and J usage is TRBJ2-7, with TRBD2 identical over 9 bases. This CDR3 is built from 13 residues. The germline V gene has CDR1 SEHNR and CDR2 FQNEAQ (reference sequence). After removal of 8 bases from V and 6 bases from J, the junction contained 8 bases not matched to a gene. The CDR3 nucleotides read TGTGCCAGCGTCCTAGCGGGATCTGGCGAGCAGTACTTC. It is translated as CASVLAGSGEQYF.